One and the same sample provided the 26 T cell receptor beta chains below, sequenced in a study of blood T cells in healthy people across ages. A second PCR, run for about 6 to 11 cycles, used a sample-barcoded 5' primer plus a J-beta primer mix. TCRdb re-derived calls from the 5' RACE reads in MiXCR, one entry per CDR3 protein. Found here are some 1,500,000 distinct CDR3 sequences, approximately 43% of them singletons; the top ten hold approximately 4%. The source material was blood. The receptors derive from a woman aged 18-35 years in good health.

The chain carries TRBV20-1 and TRBJ2-2; possible D gene TRBD2, 6 bases. The CDR3 is 16 residues long. Germline CDR1 DFQATT, CDR2 SNEGSKA (reference sequence). V dropped 2 bases and J dropped 2 bases, with 15 bases sitting between them. CDR3 sequence reads: CSARHQSGFNTGELFF. The CDR3 DNA follows: TGCAGTGCTAGACACCAAAGCGGGTTTAACACCGGGGAGCTGTTTTTT.

The gene calls are TRBV4-3 and TRBJ1-1, with unresolved D. The V and J ends lost 4 bases and 1 base respectively, with 13 bases between them. This CDR3 has 15 residues. Germline V gene lookup returns CDR1 LGHNA and CDR2 YSLEER. The CDR3 is CASSPFTTTNTEAFF. CDR3 sequence (DNA): TGCGCCAGCAGCCCTTTTACCACGACGAACACTGAAGCTTTCTTT.

This clonotype has more than one count but fewer than ten. The chain is built from TRBV20-1 and TRBJ1-4, with D perhaps TRBD1 (6 bases). Germline values: CDR1 DFQATT, CDR2 SNEGSKA (reference sequence). V was pared by 5 bases and J by 4 bases, with 17 bases between. This CDR3 contains 15 residues. The CDR3 coding sequence is TGCAGTGCTCCCGACCCCCGGGACATTAATGAAAAACTGTTTTTT. Translated: CSAPDPRDINEKLFF.

J is TRBJ2-7 and V is TRBV7-2; D possibly matches TRBD1 or TRBD2 (6 bases each). The CDR3 contains 14 residues. The V gene's germline CDR1 is SGHTA and CDR2 FQGNSA. V lost 5 bases to trimming and J lost 3 bases, with 14 bases between them. CDR3 region: CASSPQQGLYEQYF. The CDR3 coding sequence is TGTGCCAGCAGCCCACAACAGGGACTCTACGAGCAGTACTTC. The variable domain in full, with the rest retrieved from reference TRBV7-2 and TRBJ2-7, is GAGVSQSPSNKVTEKGKDVELRCDPISGHTALYWYRQSLGQGLEFLIYFQGNSAPDKSGLPSDRFSAERTGGSVSTLTIQRTQQEDSAVYLCASSPQQGLYEQYFGPGTRLTVT.

The rearrangement joins TRBV12-3 or TRBV12-4 to TRBJ2-1; 9 nucleotides line up with TRBD2. V trimming: 4 bases; J trimming: 9 bases; junction bases outside the gene matches: 10. The CDR3 length is 15 residues. In DNA, the CDR3 is TGTGCCAGCAGTTCGTGGCTAGCGGGAATAAGTGAGCAGTTCTTC. Translated, it gives CASSSWLAGISEQFF.

The rearrangement joins TRBV2 to TRBJ2-7; D is unclear. Between the trimmed V and J ends, which lost 6 bases and 4 bases, there was a span of 10 bases. The germline V gene encodes CDR1 SNHLY and CDR2 FYNNEI. CDR3 length: 12 residues. CDR3 sequence reads: CASRGLRYEQYF. CDR3 sequence (DNA): TGTGCCAGCAGAGGGCTCAGGTACGAGCAGTACTTC.

The rearrangement links TRBV28 to TRBJ2-7; 8 bases line up with TRBD2. Trimming took 5 bases from V and 12 from J; bases not matched to a gene: 18. CDR3 length: 15 residues. Germline V gene data show CDR1 as MDHEN and CDR2 as SYDVKM. The CDR3 DNA reads TGTGCCAGCAGTCTGGGTGGACTAGCCCTCCCCAGTCGGTACTTC. As protein: CASSLGGLALPSRYF.

This clonotype was counted a few times. The chain is built from TRBV27 and TRBJ1-1; TRBD1 matches at 9 bases. Germline loops: CDR1 MNHEY, CDR2 SMNVEV (reference sequence). CDR3 length: 13 amino acids. The V segment lost 7 bases and the J segment 7 bases; nucleotides outside the gene matches: 7. CDR3 region: CASNYRGRGEAFF. The CDR3 nucleotides are TGTGCCAGCAACTACAGGGGGCGGGGTGAAGCTTTCTTT.

This chain uses TRBV2 with TRBJ2-2; no definite D call. Deletions cut 6 bases from V and 2 bases from J, with 13 bases between. Germline-derived CDR1 and CDR2 are SNHLY and FYNNEI. The CDR3 is 15 residues long. The CDR3 here is CASRGSDPNTGELFF. The CDR3 DNA follows: TGTGCCAGCAGGGGGTCCGATCCCAACACCGGGGAGCTGTTTTTT.

The chain is built from TRBV27 and TRBJ2-7; 9 bases align to TRBD1. Per germline, CDR1 MNHEY and CDR2 SMNVEV (reference sequence). This CDR3 has 13 residues. The junction had 7 bases not matched to a gene; V was cut back by 8 bases and J by 5 bases. The CDR3 DNA sequence: TGTGCCAGCGCCTTGGACAGGGGTAACGAGCAGTACTTC. Encoded protein: CASALDRGNEQYF.

The chain's CDR3 is CASSQLAGEGEQYF. The DNA for the CDR3 is TGTGCCAGCAGCCAACTAGCGGGAGAAGGGGAGCAGTACTTC. J is TRBJ2-5 and V is TRBV3-1; 10 bases are a match to TRBD2. Per germline, CDR1 LGHDT and CDR2 YNNKEL (reference sequence). V lost 2 bases to trimming and J lost 11 bases; unmatched junction nucleotides: 8. The CDR3 runs 14 residues.

The chain links TRBV7-2 to TRBJ2-3; D not resolved. This CDR3 region has 12 residues. V lost 5 bases to trimming and J lost 8 bases, with 11 bases between them. Germline V gives CDR1 SGHTA, CDR2 FQGNSA. CDR3 amino acids: CASSLRVGTQYF. The CDR3 bases are TGTGCCAGCAGCCTCCGGGTAGGTACGCAGTATTTT.

J is TRBJ2-5 and V is TRBV15; D unclear. The CDR3 runs to 13 residues. V was pared by 3 bases and J by 2 bases, with 7 bases between. Per the germline V gene, CDR1 is LNHNV and CDR2 is YYDKDF (reference sequence). Here the CDR3 DNA reads TGTGCCACCAGCAGGGACCGTCAAGAGACCCAGTACTTC. Its protein is CATSRDRQETQYF.

The chain links TRBV3-1 to TRBJ1-1; D remains unclear. Deletions cut 6 bases from V and 3 bases from J, with 5 bases between. Germline V gene data show CDR1 as LGHDT and CDR2 as YNNKEL (reference sequence). The CDR3 extends over 11 amino acids. This CDR3 reads CASSQYTEAFF. The CDR3 bases are TGTGCCAGCAGTCAGTACACTGAAGCTTTCTTT.

This clonotype was recorded a few times. The chain uses TRBV7-3 and TRBJ1-2, with D unresolved. Germline lookup yields CDR1 SGHTA and CDR2 FQGTGA. The CDR3 is 14 residues long. Trimming left V 2 bases short and J 0 bases short, with 7 bases between. In nucleotides, the CDR3 is TGTGCCAGCAGCTTAGAGACCTCTAACTATGGCTACACCTTC. It specifies CASSLETSNYGYTF.

J is TRBJ1-1 and V is TRBV7-9; possibly TRBD1 for D (6 bases). The CDR3 sequence is 15 residues long. V shed 5 bases and J shed 0 bases, with 13 bases lying between them. Germline CDR1 reads SEHNR; CDR2 reads FQNEAQ (reference sequence). CDR3 bases: TGTGCCAGCAGCGACGGACAGCACATGAACACTGAAGCTTTCTTT. Its translation is CASSDGQHMNTEAFF.

In this sample, this clonotype turned up a few times. This rearrangement joins TRBV12-3 or TRBV12-4 to TRBJ2-7; 7 nucleotides agree with TRBD2. This CDR3 comprises 14 residues. Trimming took 1 base from V and 5 from J; bases not matched to a gene: 5. DNA for the CDR3: TGTGCCAGCAGTTTAGTCGGCGGGAGCAACGAGCAGTACTTC. It yields the protein CASSLVGGSNEQYF.

V usage is TRBV11-2 and J usage is TRBJ2-7; 9 positions agree with TRBD1. CDR3 length equals 16 residues. The germline CDR1 and CDR2 sequences are SGHAT and FQNNGV. The ends lost 1 base at V and 7 bases at J; junction bases unmatched: 11. The CDR3: CASSLGTGDPLDEQYF. CDR3 DNA: TGTGCCAGCAGCTTAGGGACAGGGGACCCTTTGGATGAGCAGTACTTC.

In this sample, this clonotype turned up a few times. The V and J genes are TRBV20-1 and TRBJ1-5; weak D call: TRBD1 (6 bases). V was clipped by 2 bases and J by 1 base, with 9 bases between them. The CDR3 covers 14 residues. Germline V CDR1 and CDR2: DFQATT, SNEGSKA (reference sequence). The CDR3 nucleotides are TGCAGTGCTAGATCGGACAGAAGCAATCAGCCCCAGCATTTT. It is translated as CSARSDRSNQPQHF.

This clonotype has only a few counts. The chain uses TRBV7-2 and TRBJ1-6, with no clear D. The V gene lost 2 bases and the J gene lost 7 bases, with 9 bases spanning the gap. The CDR3 covers 14 residues. From germline, CDR1 is SGHTA and CDR2 FQGNSA. The CDR3 sequence is CASSLYMGNSPLHF. The CDR3 region has the DNA TGTGCCAGCAGCTTATATATGGGAAATTCACCCCTCCACTTT.

This clonotype has only a few counts. Here the CDR3 reads CARSPHDSSTDTQYF. CDR3 coding DNA: TGTGCCAGAAGCCCACACGACTCTAGCACAGATACGCAGTATTTT. The chain links TRBV21-1 to TRBJ2-3. TRBV21-1 counts as a pseudogene. The length of the CDR3 is 15 residues.

The chain links TRBV9 to TRBJ1-5; maybe TRBD1 (6 bases). Germline-derived CDR1 and CDR2 are SGDLS and YYNGEE. The CDR3 is made up of 14 amino acids. Deletions cut 3 bases from V and 3 bases from J, with 10 bases between. The CDR3 is CASSERGDNQPQHF. The CDR3 nucleotides are TGTGCCAGCAGCGAGAGGGGGGACAATCAGCCCCAGCATTTT.

The chain has TRBV5-1 and TRBJ2-6; D is possibly TRBD1 (6 bases). With 2 bases removed from V and 4 bases from J, the gap between germline ends came to 13 bases. CDR1 and CDR2 (germline): SGHRS, YFSETQ. This CDR3 contains 16 residues. CDR3 DNA sequence: TGCGCCAGCAGCTTTCTACAGGGCGAAGGGGCCAACGTCCTGACTTTC. This sequence encodes CASSFLQGEGANVLTF.

The chain joins TRBV6-2 or TRBV6-3 to TRBJ2-5; D is unclear. TRBJ2-7 matches the DNA end more closely, so the J call is doubtful. The CDR3 extends over 13 amino acids. Germline loops: CDR1 MNHEY, CDR2 SVGEGT. The CDR3 protein is CASSYSSWNEQYF. In DNA, the CDR3 is TGTGCCAGCAGTTACTCCTCGTGGAACGAGCAGTACTTC.

V usage is TRBV7-2 and J usage is TRBJ1-1; D perhaps matches TRBD1 (6 bases). CDR1 and CDR2 (germline): SGHTA, FQGNSA. CDR3 length: 14 residues. V lost 5 bases to trimming and J lost 2 bases, with 12 bases between them. The CDR3 reads CASSRGQRNTEAFF. In DNA form, the CDR3 reads TGTGCCAGCAGCCGGGGACAACGAAACACTGAAGCTTTCTTT. The entire variable domain, with the rest obtained from reference TRBV7-2 and TRBJ1-1, is as follows: GAGVSQSPSNKVTEKGKDVELRCDPISGHTALYWYRQSLGQGLEFLIYFQGNSAPDKSGLPSDRFSAERTGGSVSTLTIQRTQQEDSAVYLCASSRGQRNTEAFFGQGTRLTVV.

The rearrangement uses TRBV12-5 and TRBJ2-7; 9 nucleotides match TRBD1. CDR3 length equals 14 residues. CDR1 is LGHNT and CDR2 is FRNRAP in the germline V gene. V lost 5 bases and J lost 4; bases outside the gene matches: 6. CDR3 sequence reads: CASGNLQGAYEQYF. The CDR3 DNA sequence: TGTGCTAGTGGTAATCTACAGGGGGCTTACGAGCAGTACTTC.